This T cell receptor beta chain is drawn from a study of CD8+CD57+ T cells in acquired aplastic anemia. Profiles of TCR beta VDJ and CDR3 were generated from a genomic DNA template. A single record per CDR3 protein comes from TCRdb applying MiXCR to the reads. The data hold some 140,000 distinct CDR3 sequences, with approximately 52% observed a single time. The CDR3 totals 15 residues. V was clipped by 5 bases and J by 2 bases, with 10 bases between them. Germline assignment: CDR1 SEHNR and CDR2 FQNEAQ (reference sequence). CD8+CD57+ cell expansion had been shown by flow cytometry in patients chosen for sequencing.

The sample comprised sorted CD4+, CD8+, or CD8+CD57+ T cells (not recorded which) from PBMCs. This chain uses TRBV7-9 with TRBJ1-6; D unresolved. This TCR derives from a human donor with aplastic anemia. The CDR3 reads CASSRWPTYNSPLHF. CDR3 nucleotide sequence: TGTGCCAGCAGCCGGTGGCCGACCTATAATTCACCCCTCCACTTT.